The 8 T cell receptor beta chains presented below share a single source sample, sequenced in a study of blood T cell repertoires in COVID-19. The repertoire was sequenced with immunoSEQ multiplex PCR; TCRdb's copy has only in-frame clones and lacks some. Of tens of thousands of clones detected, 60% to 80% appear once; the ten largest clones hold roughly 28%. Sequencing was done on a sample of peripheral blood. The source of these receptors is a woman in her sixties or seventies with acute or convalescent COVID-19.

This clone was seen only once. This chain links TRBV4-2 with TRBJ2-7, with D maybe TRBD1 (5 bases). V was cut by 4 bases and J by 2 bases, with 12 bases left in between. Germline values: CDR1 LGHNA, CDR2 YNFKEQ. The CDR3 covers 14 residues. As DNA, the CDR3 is TGTGCCAGCAGCCGAGTGACGGACACCTACGAGCAGTACTTC. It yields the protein CASSRVTDTYEQYF.

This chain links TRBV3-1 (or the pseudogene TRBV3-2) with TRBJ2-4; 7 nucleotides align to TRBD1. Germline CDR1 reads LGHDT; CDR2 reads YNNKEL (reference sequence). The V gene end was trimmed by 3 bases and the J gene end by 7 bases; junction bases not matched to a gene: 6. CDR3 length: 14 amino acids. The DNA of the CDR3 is TGTGCCAGCAGCCACCGACAGGGATTGAACATTCAGTACTTC. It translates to CASSHRQGLNIQYF.

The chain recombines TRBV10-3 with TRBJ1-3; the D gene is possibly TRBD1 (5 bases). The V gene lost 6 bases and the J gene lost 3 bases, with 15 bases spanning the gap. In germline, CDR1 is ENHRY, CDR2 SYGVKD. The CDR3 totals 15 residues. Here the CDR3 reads CAISQVGGSGNTIYF. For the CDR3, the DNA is TGTGCCATCAGCCAAGTCGGGGGTAGTGGAAACACCATATATTTT.

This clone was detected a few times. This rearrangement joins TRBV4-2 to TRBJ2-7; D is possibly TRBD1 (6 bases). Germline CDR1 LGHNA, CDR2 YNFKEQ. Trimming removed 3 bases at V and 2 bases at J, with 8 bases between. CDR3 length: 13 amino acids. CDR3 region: CASSQDRTYEQYF. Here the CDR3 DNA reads TGTGCCAGCAGCCAGGACAGAACCTACGAGCAGTACTTC.

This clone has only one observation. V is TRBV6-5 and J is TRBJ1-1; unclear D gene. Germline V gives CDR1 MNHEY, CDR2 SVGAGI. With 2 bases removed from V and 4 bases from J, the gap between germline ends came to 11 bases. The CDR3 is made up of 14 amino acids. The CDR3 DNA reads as TGTGCCAGCAGTTACGGTCGAGGATCCACTGAAGCTTTCTTT. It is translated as CASSYGRGSTEAFF.

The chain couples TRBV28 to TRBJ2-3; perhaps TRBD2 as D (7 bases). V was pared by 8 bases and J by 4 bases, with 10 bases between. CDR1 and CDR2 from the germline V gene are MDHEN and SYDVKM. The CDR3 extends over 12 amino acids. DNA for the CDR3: TGTGCCAGCGGGGGGGCCCCAGATACGCAGTATTTT. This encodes CASGGAPDTQYF.

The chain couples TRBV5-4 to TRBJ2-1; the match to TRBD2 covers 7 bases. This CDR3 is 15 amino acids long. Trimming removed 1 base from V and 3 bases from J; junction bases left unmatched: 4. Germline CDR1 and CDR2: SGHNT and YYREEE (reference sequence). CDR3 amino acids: CASSLIPSGYNEQFF. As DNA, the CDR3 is TGTGCCAGCAGCTTGATCCCTAGCGGCTACAATGAGCAGTTCTTC. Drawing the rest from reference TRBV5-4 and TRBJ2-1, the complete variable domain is ETGVTQSPTHLIKTRGQQVTLRCSSQSGHNTVSWYQQALGQGPQFIFQYYREEENGRGNFPPRFSGLQFPNYSSELNVNALELDDSALYLCASSLIPSGYNEQFFGPGTRLTVL.

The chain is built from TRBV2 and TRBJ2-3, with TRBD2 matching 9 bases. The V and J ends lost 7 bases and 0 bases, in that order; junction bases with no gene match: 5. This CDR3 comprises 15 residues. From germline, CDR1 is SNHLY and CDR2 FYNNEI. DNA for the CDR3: TGTGCCAGCACTTTCGGACTAGCGAGCACAGATACGCAGTATTTT. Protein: CASTFGLASTDTQYF.